The source of this T cell receptor beta chain is a study of blood T cell repertoires in COVID-19. As for the study in general: The samples span acute and convalescent COVID-19 from the United States, Italy and Spain. T cells, B-cell-depleted T cells, or PBMCs provided the cDNA or gDNA that served as material.

In the authors' methods: Reference gene primer amplification gave estimated nucleated cell counts. Measured with immunoSEQ multiplex PCR; TCRdb has only the in-frame clones, and not every one. That table furnishes V, J and clone size, whereas the DNA furnished D and trimming. The sample lists over 95,000 clones, around 81% occurring once. CDR1 SNHLY and CDR2 FYNNEI come from the germline V gene. This CDR3 has 16 amino acids. Unmatched junction bases numbered 4, after V lost 4 bases and J lost 0 bases. This clone has more than one count but fewer than ten. The receptor was isolated from a human donor in a cohort sampled during active COVID-19. The sequencing sample was made of peripheral blood. V is TRBV2 and J is TRBJ1-3; TRBD1 matches 9 bases. Written as DNA, the CDR3 is TGTGCCAGCAGTGGGACAGGGGTCGCCTCTGGAAACACCATATATTTT. This translates into CASSGTGVASGNTIYF.